The 14 T cell receptor beta chains presented below share a single source sample, sequenced in a study of T cell repertoires in cytomegalovirus infection. Each CDR3 protein is one row after TCRdb ran MiXCR on the reads. Among about 210,000 distinct CDR3 sequences listed, roughly 6.5% were seen once. Sequenced sample: PBMCs. The receptors shown here come from a human donor in good health (CMV status not recorded). Some clones in this sample may be carry-over from other donors' samples.

The table lists this clonotype with many counts. The chain uses TRBV28 and TRBJ2-7; D not resolved. This CDR3 has 11 amino acids. Germline CDR1 is MDHEN and CDR2 is SYDVKM. Trimming left V 8 bases short and J 3 bases short, with 8 bases between. This CDR3 reads CASGILYEQYF. The CDR3 region has the DNA TGTGCCAGCGGGATTCTCTACGAGCAGTACTTC.

This clonotype was recorded many times. This rearrangement joins TRBV20-1 to TRBJ1-1; D possibly corresponds to TRBD1 (6 bases). Trimming cost V 0 bases and J 6 bases, with 14 bases left between them. In germline, CDR1 is DFQATT, CDR2 SNEGSKA (reference sequence). This CDR3 comprises 14 residues. CDR3 region: CSARDQGTRPEAFF. In DNA, the CDR3 is TGCAGTGCTAGAGATCAGGGGACCCGACCTGAAGCTTTCTTT.

This rearrangement joins TRBV19 to TRBJ2-1; a possible D gene is TRBD1 (6 bases). This CDR3 region has 13 residues. CDR1 and CDR2 from the germline V gene are LNHDA and SQIVND (reference sequence). Trimming cost V 5 bases and J 9 bases, with 14 bases left between them. CDR3 sequence reads: CASSPRQVSEQFF. For the CDR3, the DNA is TGTGCCAGTAGTCCGCGACAGGTCAGTGAGCAGTTCTTC.

This clonotype was counted ten times or more. This chain links TRBV15 with TRBJ2-7, with 10 positions matching TRBD1. Losses at the gene ends were 4 bases for V and 4 bases for J; bases not matched to a gene: 7. The CDR3 is made up of 15 amino acids. Germline CDR1 is LNHNV and CDR2 is YYDKDF (reference sequence). The CDR3 loop reads CATSTWDRGSYEQYF. Written as DNA, the CDR3 is TGTGCCACCAGCACTTGGGACAGGGGTTCGTACGAGCAGTACTTC. The full variable domain, in which reference TRBV15 and TRBJ2-7 provide the parts outside the CDR3, is DAMVIQNPRYQVTQFGKPVTLSCSQTLNHNVMYWYQQKSSQAPKLLFHYYDKDFNNEADTPDNFQSRRPNTSFCFLDIRSPGLGDTAMYLCATSTWDRGSYEQYFGPGTRLTVT.

Ten or more counts support this clonotype. J is TRBJ1-5 and V is TRBV20-1; D ambiguous. Looked up from germline, CDR1 is DFQATT and CDR2 is SNEGSKA (reference sequence). This CDR3 spans 13 amino acids. V was shortened by 2 bases and J by 4 bases, with 9 bases between the two germline ends. The CDR3 nucleotides read TGCAGTGCTAGATGGCGCGTTAATCAGCCCCAGCATTTT. Its translation: CSARWRVNQPQHF.

This clonotype was recorded at least ten times. The conserved final phenylalanine or tryptophan is absent from the CDR3, which likely points to a read error. The DNA is left out, because the CDR3 cannot be placed on it with certainty; the CDR3 is given as TCRdb lists it. V and J are TRBV7-2 and TRBJ2-7; whether TRBD1, the table's D call, matches the DNA was not checked. Per the germline V gene, CDR1 is SGHTA and CDR2 is FQGNSA. From its first to its last residue, the CDR3 has 11 amino acids. This CDR3 reads CASSLACQGYL.

This clonotype was detected ten times or more. This sequence joins TRBV2 and TRBJ2-7; D gene uncertain. V was cut by 2 bases and J by 7 bases, with 9 bases left in between. Per the germline V gene, CDR1 is SNHLY and CDR2 is FYNNEI. This CDR3 region has 12 residues. CDR3 nucleotide sequence: TGTGCCAGCAGTGAAAGGTCGGGTGAGCAGTACTTC. Translated, it gives CASSERSGEQYF.

The chain employs TRBV20-1 and TRBJ2-7; D is uncertain. The CDR3 sequence is 14 residues long. Per the germline V gene, CDR1 is DFQATT and CDR2 is SNEGSKA (reference sequence). V lost 1 base, J lost 1 base, and 11 bases lay in between. The CDR3 DNA sequence: TGCAGTGCTAGAGGCCCGACTCCTTCCTACGAGCAGTACTTC. Its protein product is CSARGPTPSYEQYF.

This clonotype was counted only a few times. J is TRBJ1-5 and V is TRBV20-1; perhaps TRBD1 as D (6 bases). This CDR3 has 13 residues. CDR1 and CDR2 (germline): DFQATT, SNEGSKA (reference sequence). V lost 5 bases to trimming and J lost 6 bases, with 14 bases between them. The CDR3: CSASDRTSQPQHF. CDR3 nucleotides: TGCAGTGCTTCCGACAGGACGAGTCAGCCCCAGCATTTT.

This clonotype was counted a few times. The genes are TRBV5-1 and TRBJ1-2; the D gene is possibly TRBD1 (5 bases). The CDR3 is made up of 15 amino acids. Germline-derived CDR1 and CDR2 are SGHRS and YFSETQ. V lost 4 bases and J 4 bases, leaving 17 bases between the germline ends. The DNA for the CDR3 is TGCGCCAGCAGCAGACTACAAGGGGCGGTCTATGGCTACACCTTC. Amino acids: CASSRLQGAVYGYTF.

The J gene is TRBJ1-1, the V gene TRBV30, with D hard to call. Germline V gene data show CDR1 as GTSNPN and CDR2 as SVGIG (reference sequence). Trimming left V 0 bases short and J 0 bases short, with 11 bases between. The CDR3 extends over 15 amino acids. The CDR3 nucleotides read TGTGCCTGGAGTGTACGGATAGGGATGAACACTGAAGCTTTCTTT. This encodes CAWSVRIGMNTEAFF.

This clonotype has a handful of counts. V gene TRBV2 combines with J gene TRBJ1-1; TRBD1 agrees at 11 bases. The V and J ends lost 7 bases and 4 bases, in that order; junction bases with no gene match: 2. From germline, CDR1 is SNHLY and CDR2 FYNNEI. CDR3 length: 13 amino acids. CDR3 amino acids: CASNGQGATEAFF. In DNA, the CDR3 is TGTGCCAGCAATGGACAGGGGGCCACTGAAGCTTTCTTT.

Regarding this clonotype: A much larger clone sits a single nucleotide away, making a read error possible. This chain uses TRBV20-1 with TRBJ1-5, with D possibly being TRBD1 (5 bases). Per germline, CDR1 DFQATT and CDR2 SNEGSKA (reference sequence). CDR3 size: 15 residues. In nucleotides, the CDR3 is TGCAGTGCTCAACACAGGATTTATAGCAATCTGCCCCAGCATTTT. This translates into CSAQHRIYSNLPQHF.

As regards this clonotype: This may be a read error, as it is one base from a much larger clone. The chain couples TRBV3-1 to TRBJ2-1; 7 bases fit TRBD2. This CDR3 is built from 18 residues. With V trimmed by 1 base and J by 6 bases, 15 bases remained unmatched. Germline-derived CDR1 and CDR2 are LGHDT and YNNKEL (reference sequence). The CDR3 reads CASSQGRRGKPPFNEQFF. The CDR3 bases are TGTGCCAGCAGCCAAGGCAGGCGGGGGAAACCTCCCTTCAATGAGCAGTTCTTC.